This T cell receptor beta chain was sequenced for a study of preoperative IRX-2 immunotherapy in early breast cancer (dated by TCRdb to the late 2010s). With respect to this clone: What this receptor recognizes is not known. It has no much larger one-base neighbor in the sample; base qualities were not kept.

Taken from cysteine to phenylalanine, the CDR3 has 15 residues. Left in the record is the CDR3 DNA by itself, 45 bases read in frame from the first base. Sequences LNHDA (CDR1) and SQIVND (CDR2) are obtained from the germline V gene (reference sequence). After removal of 5 bases from V and 7 bases from J, the junction retains 9 bases not matched to a gene. Receptor amplification or capture employed the immunoSEQ multiplex PCR assay. TCRdb obtained this table from immuneACCESS and retained in-frame rearrangements with V and J assigned. These tables miss some clones; where compared with another copy, unresolved V genes account for less than half of the shortfall, and the remainder is unexplained. The sample yields approximately 34,000 clones; nearly 95% were counted once. The ten largest clones take up under 8% of the sample. What this sample's treatment or condition label stands for: preoperative locoregional IRX-2 cytokine immunotherapy. The samples were obtained from a phase Ib study in which preoperative, locoregional IRX-2 cytokine immunotherapy intended to prime immune responses was tested. Before surgery, IRX-2 was given to the donors, who were patients with early-stage breast cancer.

Sample collection was performed from a patient treated with IRX-2 immunotherapy. The source of this sequence is a human donor with breast cancer. The chain couples TRBV19 to TRBJ1-2, with 11 junctional bases fitting TRBD1. The encoded CDR3 is CASSLTGQGASGYTF. The DNA sequence follows: TGTGCCAGTAGTCTTACAGGACAGGGGGCGAGTGGCTACACCTTC.